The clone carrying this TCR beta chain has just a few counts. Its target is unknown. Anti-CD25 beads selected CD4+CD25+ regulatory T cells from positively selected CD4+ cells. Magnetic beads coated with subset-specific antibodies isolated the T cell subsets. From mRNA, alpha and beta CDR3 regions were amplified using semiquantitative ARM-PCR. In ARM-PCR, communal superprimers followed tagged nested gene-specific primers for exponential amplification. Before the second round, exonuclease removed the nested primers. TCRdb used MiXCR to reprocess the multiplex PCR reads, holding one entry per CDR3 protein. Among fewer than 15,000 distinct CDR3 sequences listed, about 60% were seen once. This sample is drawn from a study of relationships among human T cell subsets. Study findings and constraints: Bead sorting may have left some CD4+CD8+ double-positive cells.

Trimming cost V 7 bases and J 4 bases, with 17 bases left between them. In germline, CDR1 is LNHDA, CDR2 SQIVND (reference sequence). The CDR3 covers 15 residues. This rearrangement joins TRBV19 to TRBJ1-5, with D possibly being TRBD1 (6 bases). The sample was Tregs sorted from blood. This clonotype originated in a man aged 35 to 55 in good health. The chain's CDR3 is CASTFSRGGNQPQHF. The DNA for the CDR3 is TGTGCCAGTACCTTCTCCAGGGGAGGGAATCAGCCCCAGCATTTT.